Below, 29 T cell receptor beta chains from the same sample are listed, as sequenced in a study of T cells after yellow fever vaccination. MiXCR, run by TCRdb on the 5' RACE reads, gives a single entry per CDR3 protein. The sample holds a few hundred thousand distinct CDR3 sequences, roughly 10% seen once. This specimen was PBMCs, taken on the day of the first yellow fever vaccination. The receptor source for this set is a young man who received the YFV17D yellow fever vaccine.

This clonotype was seen a handful of times. The chain carries TRBV6-5 and TRBJ1-3; D is ambiguous. V lost 0 bases and J 1 base, leaving 16 bases between the germline ends. Germline-derived CDR1 and CDR2 are MNHEY and SVGAGI. The CDR3 runs to 18 residues. The CDR3 is CASSYSIVRAISGNTIYF. The DNA for the CDR3 is TGTGCCAGCAGTTACTCGATAGTACGTGCAATTTCTGGAAACACCATATATTTT.

Points on this clonotype: This could be a read error, since a much larger clone is one nucleotide away. The rearrangement joins TRBV7-9 to TRBJ1-1; D is undetermined. The CDR3 consists of 15 residues. V lost 4 bases, J lost 4 bases, and 16 bases lay in between. CDR1 and CDR2 from the germline V gene are SEHNR and FQNEAQ (reference sequence). CDR3 sequence reads: CASSSVRFRITEAFF. The CDR3 DNA reads TGTGCCAGCAGCTCGGTGCGTTTTCGGATCACTGAAGCTTTCTTT.

The gene calls are TRBV7-2 and TRBJ2-2; tentatively, D is TRBD2 (6 bases). The CDR3 covers 15 residues. CDR1 is SGHTA and CDR2 is FQGNSA in the germline V gene. Trimming removed 3 bases at V and 5 bases at J, with 13 bases between. The CDR3 DNA is TGTGCCAGCAGCTTCCGGAGGGATCGTACCGGGGAGCTGTTTTTT. Its translation is CASSFRRDRTGELFF.

The V call is TRBV27, the J call TRBJ2-7, with D unclear. Germline CDR1 reads MNHEY; CDR2 reads SMNVEV (reference sequence). This CDR3 spans 13 amino acids. The V end lost 4 bases, the J end lost 6 bases, and 13 bases lay between the germline ends. CDR3 sequence: CASSSTPLSEQYF. CDR3 nucleotide sequence: TGTGCCAGCAGTTCGACACCGTTGAGCGAGCAGTACTTC.

This clonotype was seen only a few times. V gene TRBV5-4 combines with J gene TRBJ2-5; TRBD1 aligns across 8 bases. CDR1 and CDR2 (germline): SGHNT, YYREEE (reference sequence). V trimming: 1 base; J trimming: 4 bases; junction bases outside the gene matches: 9. CDR3 size: 16 residues. CDR3 residues: CASSLSIGQGRETQYF. The DNA for the CDR3 is TGTGCCAGCAGCTTGTCGATCGGACAGGGAAGAGAGACCCAGTACTTC. Looking up the rest from reference TRBV5-4 and TRBJ2-5 gives the full variable domain: ETGVTQSPTHLIKTRGQQVTLRCSSQSGHNTVSWYQQALGQGPQFIFQYYREEENGRGNFPPRFSGLQFPNYSSELNVNALELDDSALYLCASSLSIGQGRETQYFGPGTRLLVL.

The CDR3 is CASRQTGGSKETQYF. The DNA of the CDR3 is TGTGCCAGCAGGCAGACAGGGGGCTCAAAGGAGACCCAGTACTTC. This chain links TRBV5-4 with TRBJ2-5; TRBD1 matches 10 bases. Per germline, CDR1 SGHNT and CDR2 YYREEE (reference sequence). The CDR3 runs 15 residues. The ends lost 5 bases at V and 5 bases at J; junction bases unmatched: 9.

The chain recombines TRBV4-1 with TRBJ1-6, with D possibly matching TRBD1 (5 bases). V gave up 0 bases and J gave up 7 bases, with 16 bases separating them. The germline CDR1 and CDR2 sequences are MGHRA and YSYEKL. This CDR3 region has 17 residues. For the CDR3, the DNA is TGCGCCAGCAGCCAAGATCTTCCGCGGGGACTGAATTCACCCCTCCACTTT. This translates into CASSQDLPRGLNSPLHF.

This chain joins TRBV2 and TRBJ1-5; no clear D gene. CDR1 and CDR2 from the germline V gene are SNHLY and FYNNEI. V was cut by 4 bases and J by 5 bases, with 12 bases left in between. The CDR3 runs 14 residues. CDR3 loop: CASSANRFYQPQHF. In nucleotides, the CDR3 is TGTGCCAGCAGTGCGAACCGATTTTATCAGCCCCAGCATTTT.

J is TRBJ2-1 and V is TRBV7-2; TRBD2 matches 7 bases. This CDR3 contains 15 residues. CDR1 is SGHTA and CDR2 is FQGNSA in the germline V gene. Germline trimming cut 1 base from V and 5 bases from J; bases unmatched to any gene: 5. CDR3 sequence (DNA): TGTGCCAGCAGCTTAGTCGTGACTAGCCACAATGAGCAGTTCTTC. Encoded protein: CASSLVVTSHNEQFF.

This clonotype showed up just a few times. The chain uses TRBV4-1 and TRBJ2-7; D may be TRBD2 (6 bases). V lost 0 bases, J lost 0 bases, and 12 bases lay in between. Germline-derived CDR1 and CDR2 are MGHRA and YSYEKL. The CDR3 spans 16 residues. The CDR3 spells CASSQDFGTASYEQYF. The CDR3 DNA follows: TGCGCCAGCAGCCAAGATTTTGGGACTGCCTCCTACGAGCAGTACTTC.

This clonotype was counted between two and nine times. The V call is TRBV6-2 or TRBV6-3, the J call TRBJ2-7; D perhaps matches TRBD1 (5 bases). This CDR3 is 13 amino acids long. Germline V gene lookup returns CDR1 MNHEY and CDR2 SVGEGT. V dropped 5 bases and J dropped 5 bases, with 13 bases sitting between them. CDR3 loop: CASSPQGRHEQYV. CDR3 nucleotides: TGTGCCAGCAGTCCTCAGGGTCGGCACGAGCAGTACGTC.

This chain joins TRBV18 and TRBJ1-2; TRBD1 agrees at 7 bases. Germline V gene lookup returns CDR1 KGHSH and CDR2 LQKENI. V lost 5 bases to trimming and J lost 2 bases; unmatched junction nucleotides: 5. The CDR3 has 14 amino acids. The CDR3 protein is CASSSGQPNYGYTF. DNA of the CDR3: TGTGCCAGCTCATCGGGACAGCCAAACTATGGCTACACCTTC. Variable domain in full (rest from reference TRBV18 and TRBJ1-2): NAGVMQNPRHLVRRRGQEARLRCSPMKGHSHVYWYRQLPEEGLKFMVYLQKENIIDESGMPKERFSAEFPKEGPSILRIQQVVRGDSAAYFCASSSGQPNYGYTFGSGTRLTVV.

Many counts were recorded for this clonotype. The chain links TRBV24-1 to TRBJ2-1; D is undetermined. Germline CDR1 KGHDR, CDR2 SFDVKD. V was cut by 2 bases and J by 8 bases, with 9 bases left in between. This CDR3 spans 13 amino acids. Here the CDR3 DNA reads TGTGCCACCAGTGATTCTTGGTCCTATGAGCAGTTCTTC. As protein: CATSDSWSYEQFF.

This clonotype was recorded a few times. This chain joins TRBV3-1 and TRBJ2-5; D gene ambiguous. Per the germline V gene, CDR1 is LGHDT and CDR2 is YNNKEL (reference sequence). The CDR3 has 13 amino acids. Trimming took 2 bases from V and 1 from J, leaving 5 bases between them. The CDR3 loop is CASSQNVQETQYF. DNA of the CDR3: TGTGCCAGCAGCCAAAACGTCCAAGAGACCCAGTACTTC.

This clonotype has a count of ten or more. The V gene is TRBV5-4, the J gene TRBJ1-2; 7 bases map to TRBD1. J lost 4 bases, V lost 4 bases, and 4 bases had no gene match. The germline CDR1 and CDR2 sequences are SGHNT and YYREEE (reference sequence). The CDR3 loop spans 13 amino acids. The CDR3 DNA reads TGTGCCAGCAGCCTGACAGGGCCCTATGGCTACACCTTC. This translates into CASSLTGPYGYTF. Drawing the rest from reference TRBV5-4 and TRBJ1-2, the complete variable domain is ETGVTQSPTHLIKTRGQQVTLRCSSQSGHNTVSWYQQALGQGPQFIFQYYREEENGRGNFPPRFSGLQFPNYSSELNVNALELDDSALYLCASSLTGPYGYTFGSGTRLTVV.

The V call is TRBV18, the J call TRBJ1-5, with a possible D match to TRBD1 (6 bases). Looked up from germline, CDR1 is KGHSH and CDR2 is LQKENI. The CDR3 contains 15 residues. Trimming removed 3 bases from V and 3 bases from J, with 12 bases in between. The CDR3 sequence is CASSPGGAFNQPQHF. CDR3 coding DNA: TGTGCCAGCTCACCGGGGGGGGCCTTCAATCAGCCCCAGCATTTT.

A few counts support this clonotype. The V and J genes are TRBV12-3 or TRBV12-4 and TRBJ1-1; D gene unclear. The V end lost 6 bases, the J end lost 4 bases, and 15 bases lay between the germline ends. This CDR3 comprises 14 residues. CDR3 bases: TGTGCCAGCAGCCTCCCGGCTGTAGGCACTGAAGCTTTCTTT. It translates to CASSLPAVGTEAFF.

This clonotype was counted between two and nine times. The rearrangement uses TRBV3-1 and TRBJ2-1; 7 bases agree with TRBD1. The ends lost 8 bases at V and 2 bases at J; junction bases unmatched: 9. The length of the CDR3 is 15 residues. Germline assignment: CDR1 LGHDT and CDR2 YNNKEL (reference sequence). For the CDR3, the DNA is TGTGCCAGCGCACAGGGGTGGACCCCCTACAATGAGCAGTTCTTC. It specifies CASAQGWTPYNEQFF.

The V call is TRBV18, the J call TRBJ1-1; TRBD1 matches at 7 bases. The CDR3 is 17 amino acids. Trimming cost V 3 bases and J 3 bases; bases outside gene matches: 13. Germline V CDR1 and CDR2: KGHSH, LQKENI. CDR3 coding DNA: TGTGCCAGCTCACCTTTCTTGACAGGGATCGGGGACACTGAAGCTTTCTTT. Amino acid sequence: CASSPFLTGIGDTEAFF.

This chain joins TRBV20-1 and TRBJ1-4, with TRBD1 matching over 7 bases. Trimming at V came to 8 bases and at J to 4 bases, leaving 7 bases not matched to a gene. The CDR3 totals 13 residues. The germline CDR1 and CDR2 sequences are DFQATT and SNEGSKA (reference sequence). The CDR3 reads CSLQGTVNEKLFF. The CDR3 DNA reads TGCAGTTTGCAAGGGACAGTTAATGAAAAACTGTTTTTT.

This clonotype turned up a few times. The genes are TRBV7-3 and TRBJ2-2; D remains unclear. Trimming took off 5 bases at V and 8 bases at J, with 12 bases between the two ends. The CDR3 is 13 residues long. CDR1 is SGHTA and CDR2 is FQGTGA in the germline V gene. CDR3 sequence (DNA): TGTGCCAGCAGCCCGTTGGGTTCGGGGGAGCTGTTTTTT. Protein product: CASSPLGSGELFF. Full variable domain (remainder filled in from reference TRBV7-3 and TRBJ2-2): GAGVSQTPSNKVTEKGKYVELRCDPISGHTALYWYRQSLGQGPEFLIYFQGTGAADDSGLPNDRFFAVRPEGSVSTLKIQRTERGDSAVYLCASSPLGSGELFFGEGSRLTVL.

This rearrangement joins TRBV7-9 to TRBJ2-6, with TRBD1 as a possible D gene (6 bases). V dropped 1 base and J dropped 3 bases, with 7 bases sitting between them. This CDR3 spans 15 amino acids. CDR1 and CDR2 from the germline V gene are SEHNR and FQNEAQ (reference sequence). This CDR3 reads CASSLDRDGANVLTF. Here the CDR3 DNA reads TGTGCCAGCAGCTTAGACAGGGATGGGGCCAACGTCCTGACTTTC.

This clonotype was seen at least ten times. The genes are TRBV7-2 and TRBJ1-5; TRBD1 matches at 7 bases. V was pared by 0 bases and J by 4 bases, with 12 bases of the junction left unmatched. The CDR3 is 18 amino acids. Germline V lookup: CDR1 SGHTA, CDR2 FQGNSA. The chain's CDR3 is CASSLAPYRGRGNQPQHF. The CDR3 DNA sequence: TGTGCCAGCAGCTTAGCGCCCTACAGGGGAAGGGGAAATCAGCCCCAGCATTTT.

The chain couples TRBV7-6 to TRBJ2-3; perhaps TRBD1 as D (6 bases). V dropped 5 bases and J dropped 2 bases, with 32 bases sitting between them. Looked up from germline, CDR1 is SGHVS and CDR2 is FNYEAQ. CDR3 size: 21 residues. The CDR3 nucleotides are TGTGCCAGCAGCCTACCCCGGTTAAGGGGGTCCACCAGAGTAGACACAGATACGCAGTATTTT. It is translated as CASSLPRLRGSTRVDTDTQYF.

This clonotype was recorded a few times. This chain links TRBV20-1 with TRBJ2-1; TRBD2 is a possible D gene (5 bases). V lost 2 bases, J lost 9 bases, and 14 bases lay in between. Germline CDR1 DFQATT, CDR2 SNEGSKA (reference sequence). The CDR3 spans 13 residues. The CDR3 DNA follows: TGCAGTGCTAGATCTAAGGGAGCTAGTGAGCAGTTCTTC. Translating gives CSARSKGASEQFF.

This clonotype was recorded many times. The chain joins TRBV3-1 to TRBJ2-2; D remains unclear. Trimming stripped 4 bases from V and 5 bases from J, with 11 bases between. Per the germline V gene, CDR1 is LGHDT and CDR2 is YNNKEL (reference sequence). This CDR3 spans 14 amino acids. The CDR3 region has the DNA TGTGCCAGCAGCCTACACCCTACAACCGGGGAGCTGTTTTTT. As protein: CASSLHPTTGELFF.

J is TRBJ2-1 and V is TRBV20-1; D is perhaps TRBD1 (6 bases). From germline, CDR1 is DFQATT and CDR2 SNEGSKA (reference sequence). Between the trimmed V and J ends, which lost 6 bases and 8 bases, there was a span of 20 bases. The CDR3 runs 14 residues. For the CDR3, the DNA is TGCAGTGCGGAGAGGGGGACACCTGGCGATGAGCAGTTCTTC. Its protein product is CSAERGTPGDEQFF.

The chain couples TRBV4-1 to TRBJ2-3; TRBD2 might be the D (6 bases). The CDR3 totals 14 residues. V shed 4 bases and J shed 4 bases, with 12 bases lying between them. Germline CDR1 and CDR2: MGHRA and YSYEKL. The CDR3 DNA reads as TGCGCCAGCAGCCTCGGGGACTCCGCAGATACGCAGTATTTT. This sequence encodes CASSLGDSADTQYF.

This clonotype was detected ten times or more. The genes are TRBV3-1 and TRBJ1-1; the D is unclear. Germline loops: CDR1 LGHDT, CDR2 YNNKEL (reference sequence). Trimming cost V 2 bases and J 1 base, with 5 bases left between them. The CDR3 is 13 residues long. CDR3 region: CASSQRQNTEAFF. For the CDR3, the DNA is TGTGCCAGCAGCCAACGCCAGAACACTGAAGCTTTCTTT.